The TCR beta chain described here comes from a study of blood T cell repertoires in COVID-19. Patients of the Seattle cohort, enrolled during active infection, were followed longitudinally. Looked up from germline, CDR1 is MNHEY and CDR2 is SVGAGI. CDR3 size: 15 residues. V lost 5 bases and J lost 1, with 14 bases in between. Assay: immunoSEQ multiplex PCR; the TCRdb copy retains only in-frame clones and omits some. Of about 260,000 clones in the sample, roughly 86% were seen once. The receptor comes from an older woman with COVID-19, enrolled during active disease. V is TRBV6-5 and J is TRBJ1-1; weak D call: TRBD1 (6 bases). Sequenced input: peripheral blood. CDR3 sequence reads: CASSPKGGRNTEAFF. The CDR3, as DNA: TGTGCCAGCAGTCCAAAAGGGGGTCGGAACACTGAAGCTTTCTTT.